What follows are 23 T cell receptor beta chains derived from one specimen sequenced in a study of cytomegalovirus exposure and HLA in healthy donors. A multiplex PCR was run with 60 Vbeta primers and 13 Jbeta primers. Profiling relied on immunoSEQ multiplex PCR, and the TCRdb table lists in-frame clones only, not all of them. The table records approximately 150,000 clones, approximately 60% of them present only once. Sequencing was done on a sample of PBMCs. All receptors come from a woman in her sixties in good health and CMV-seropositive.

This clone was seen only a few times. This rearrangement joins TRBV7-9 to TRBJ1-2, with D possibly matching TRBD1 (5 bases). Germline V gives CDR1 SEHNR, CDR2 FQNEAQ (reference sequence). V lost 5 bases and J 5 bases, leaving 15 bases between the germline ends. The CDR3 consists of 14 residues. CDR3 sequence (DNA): TGTGCCAGCAGCAAACTGACGGGGGAGTATGGCTACACCTTC. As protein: CASSKLTGEYGYTF. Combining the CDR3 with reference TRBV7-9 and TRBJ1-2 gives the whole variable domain DTGVSQNPRHKITKRGQNVTFRCDPISEHNRLYWYRQTLGQGPEFLTYFQNEAQLEKSRLLSDRFSAERPKGSFSTLEIQRTEQGDSAMYLCASSKLTGEYGYTFGSGTRLTVV.

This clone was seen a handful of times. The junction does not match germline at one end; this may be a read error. CDR3 coding DNA: TGTGCCAGCAGCTTGGTCCGGACAGCCTCCTTCAATGAGCAGTTCTTC. It encodes CASSLVRTASFNEQFF. This chain links TRBV5-5 with TRBJ2-1; D possibly corresponds to TRBD1 (6 bases). Germline CDR1 SGHKS, CDR2 YYEKEE (reference sequence). The length of the CDR3 is 16 residues.

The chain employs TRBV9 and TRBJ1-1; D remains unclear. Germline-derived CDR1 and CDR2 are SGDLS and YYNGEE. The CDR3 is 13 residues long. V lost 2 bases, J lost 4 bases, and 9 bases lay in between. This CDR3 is CASSVSDFTEAFF. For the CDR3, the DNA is TGTGCCAGCAGCGTCAGTGACTTCACTGAAGCTTTCTTT.

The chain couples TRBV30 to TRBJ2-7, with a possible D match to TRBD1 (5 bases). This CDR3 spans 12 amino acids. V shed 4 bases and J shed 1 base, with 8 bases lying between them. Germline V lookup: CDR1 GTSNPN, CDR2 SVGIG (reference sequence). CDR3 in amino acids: CAWTDSSYEQYF. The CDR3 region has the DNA TGTGCCTGGACCGACAGTTCCTACGAGCAGTACTTC.

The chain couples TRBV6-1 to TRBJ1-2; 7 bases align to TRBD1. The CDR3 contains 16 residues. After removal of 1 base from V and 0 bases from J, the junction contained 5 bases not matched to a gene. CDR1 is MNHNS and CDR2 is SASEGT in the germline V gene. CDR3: CASSEGGTAANYGYTF. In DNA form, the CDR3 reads TGTGCCAGCAGTGAAGGGGGGACAGCTGCTAACTATGGCTACACCTTC.

The CDR3 is CASSKIRTGQETQYF. Written as DNA, the CDR3 is TGTGCCAGCAGCAAAATCCGGACAGGGCAAGAGACCCAGTACTTC. The chain has TRBV5-6 and TRBJ2-5; TRBD1 matches 8 bases. CDR3 length: 15 residues. The J segment lost 2 bases and the V segment lost 4 bases, leaving 7 bases of the junction unmatched. Germline CDR1 is SGHDT and CDR2 is YYEEEE.

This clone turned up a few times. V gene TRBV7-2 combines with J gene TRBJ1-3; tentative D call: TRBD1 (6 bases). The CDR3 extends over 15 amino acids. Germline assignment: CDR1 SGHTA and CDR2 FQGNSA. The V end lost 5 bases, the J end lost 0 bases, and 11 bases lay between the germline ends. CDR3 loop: CASSRLGASGNTIYF. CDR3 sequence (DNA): TGTGCCAGCAGCCGACTGGGGGCCTCTGGAAACACCATATATTTT.

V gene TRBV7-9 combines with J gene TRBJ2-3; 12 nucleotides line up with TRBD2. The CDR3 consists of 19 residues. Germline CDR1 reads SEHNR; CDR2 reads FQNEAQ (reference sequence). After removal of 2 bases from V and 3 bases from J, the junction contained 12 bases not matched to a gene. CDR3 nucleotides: TGTGCCAGCAGCTTACCGACTAGCGGGAGTAGTGTGAGGACAGATACGCAGTATTTT. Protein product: CASSLPTSGSSVRTDTQYF.

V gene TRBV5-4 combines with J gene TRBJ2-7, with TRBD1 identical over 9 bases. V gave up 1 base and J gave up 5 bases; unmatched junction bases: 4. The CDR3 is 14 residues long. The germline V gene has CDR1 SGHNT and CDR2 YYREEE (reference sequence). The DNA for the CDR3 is TGTGCCAGCAGCTTGAAACAGGGGGCCCACGAGCAGTACTTC. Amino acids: CASSLKQGAHEQYF. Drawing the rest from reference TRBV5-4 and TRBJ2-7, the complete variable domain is ETGVTQSPTHLIKTRGQQVTLRCSSQSGHNTVSWYQQALGQGPQFIFQYYREEENGRGNFPPRFSGLQFPNYSSELNVNALELDDSALYLCASSLKQGAHEQYFGPGTRLTVT.

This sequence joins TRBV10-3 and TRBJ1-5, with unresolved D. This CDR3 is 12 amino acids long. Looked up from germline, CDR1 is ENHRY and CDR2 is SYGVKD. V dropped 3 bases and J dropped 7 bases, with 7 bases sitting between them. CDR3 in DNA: TGTGCCATCAGTGATTTGGAGCAGCCCCAGCATTTT. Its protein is CAISDLEQPQHF.

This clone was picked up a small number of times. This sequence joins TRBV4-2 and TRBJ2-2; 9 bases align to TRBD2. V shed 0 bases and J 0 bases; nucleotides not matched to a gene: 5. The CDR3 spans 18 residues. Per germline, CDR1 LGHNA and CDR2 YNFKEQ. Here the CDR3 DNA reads TGTGCCAGCAGCCAAGATGGACTAGCGCCTACGAACACCGGGGAGCTGTTTTTT. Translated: CASSQDGLAPTNTGELFF.

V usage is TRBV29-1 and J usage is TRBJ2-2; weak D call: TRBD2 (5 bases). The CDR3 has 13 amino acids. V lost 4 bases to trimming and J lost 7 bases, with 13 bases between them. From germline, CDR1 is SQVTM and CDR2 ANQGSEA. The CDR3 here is CSVVFPGIGELFF. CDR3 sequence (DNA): TGCAGCGTTGTGTTCCCGGGGATCGGGGAGCTGTTTTTT.

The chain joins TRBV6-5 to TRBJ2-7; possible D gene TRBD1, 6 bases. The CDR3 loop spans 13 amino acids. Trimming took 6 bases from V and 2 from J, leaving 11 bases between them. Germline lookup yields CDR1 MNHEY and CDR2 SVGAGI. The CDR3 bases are TGTGCCAGCAGACCAAGGACAGCCTACGAGCAGTACTTC. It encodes CASRPRTAYEQYF.

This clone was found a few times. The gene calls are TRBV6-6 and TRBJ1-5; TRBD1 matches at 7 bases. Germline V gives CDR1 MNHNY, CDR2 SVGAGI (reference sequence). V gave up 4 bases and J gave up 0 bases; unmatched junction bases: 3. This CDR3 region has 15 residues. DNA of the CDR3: TGTGCCAGCAGTTTACGACAGGGTAGCAATCAGCCCCAGCATTTT. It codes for CASSLRQGSNQPQHF.

The CDR3 DNA reads TGTGCCAGCAGCGGGGCGCGGGAGAGCTGGAGCGGGGAGCTGTTTTTT. As protein: CASSGARESWSGELFF. This chain links TRBV5-6 with TRBJ2-2; 7 bases map to TRBD2. This CDR3 spans 16 amino acids. Germline CDR1 SGHDT, CDR2 YYEEEE. Losses at the gene ends were 4 bases for V and 7 bases for J; bases not matched to a gene: 13.

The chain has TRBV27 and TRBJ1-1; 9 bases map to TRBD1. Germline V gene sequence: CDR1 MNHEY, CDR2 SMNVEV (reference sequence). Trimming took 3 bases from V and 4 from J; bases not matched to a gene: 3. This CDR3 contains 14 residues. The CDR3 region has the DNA TGTGCCAGCAGTTTCTTGACAGGGGGCACTGAAGCTTTCTTT. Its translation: CASSFLTGGTEAFF.

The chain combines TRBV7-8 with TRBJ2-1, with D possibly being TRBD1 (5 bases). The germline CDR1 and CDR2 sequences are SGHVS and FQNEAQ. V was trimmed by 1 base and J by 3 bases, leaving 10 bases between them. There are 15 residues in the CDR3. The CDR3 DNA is TGTGCCAGCAGCTTAGACAGGCGGAGCTACAATGAGCAGTTCTTC. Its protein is CASSLDRRSYNEQFF. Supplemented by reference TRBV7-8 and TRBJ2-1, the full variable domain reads GAGVSQSPRYKVAKRGQDVALRCDPISGHVSLFWYQQALGQGPEFLTYFQNEAQLDKSGLPSDRFFAERPEGSVSTLKIQRTQQEDSAVYLCASSLDRRSYNEQFFGPGTRLTVL.

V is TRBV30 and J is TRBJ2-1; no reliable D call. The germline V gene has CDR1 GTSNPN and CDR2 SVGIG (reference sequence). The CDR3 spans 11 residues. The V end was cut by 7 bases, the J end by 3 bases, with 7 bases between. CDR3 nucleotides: TGTGCCTCATCCAACTACAATGAGCAGTTCTTC. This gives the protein CASSNYNEQFF.

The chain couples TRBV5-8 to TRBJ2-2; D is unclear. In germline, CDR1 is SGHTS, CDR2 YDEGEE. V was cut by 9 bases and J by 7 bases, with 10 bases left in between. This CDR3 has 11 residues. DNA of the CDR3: TGTGCCATCCCGAGTCACGGGGAGCTGTTTTTT. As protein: CAIPSHGELFF.

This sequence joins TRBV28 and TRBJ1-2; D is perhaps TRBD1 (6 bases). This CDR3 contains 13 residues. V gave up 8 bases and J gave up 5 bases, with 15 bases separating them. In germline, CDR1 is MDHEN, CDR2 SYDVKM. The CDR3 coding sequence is TGTGCCAGCCTAGGGGGGGGCGGGTATGGCTACACCTTC. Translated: CASLGGGGYGYTF.

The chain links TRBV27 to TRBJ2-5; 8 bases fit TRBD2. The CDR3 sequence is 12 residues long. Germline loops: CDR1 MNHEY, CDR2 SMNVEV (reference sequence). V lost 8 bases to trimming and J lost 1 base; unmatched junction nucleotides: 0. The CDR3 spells CASRGGQETQYF. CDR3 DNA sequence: TGTGCCAGCCGGGGGGGCCAAGAGACCCAGTACTTC.

The CDR3 bases are TGCGCCAGCAGCCCCGGACAGGGTAACTATGGCTACACCTTC. This sequence encodes CASSPGQGNYGYTF. This sequence joins TRBV5-1 and TRBJ1-2; 8 bases map to TRBD1. V dropped 4 bases and J dropped 1; count of bases not matched to a gene: 3. The CDR3 spans 14 residues. Germline CDR1 and CDR2: SGHRS and YFSETQ.

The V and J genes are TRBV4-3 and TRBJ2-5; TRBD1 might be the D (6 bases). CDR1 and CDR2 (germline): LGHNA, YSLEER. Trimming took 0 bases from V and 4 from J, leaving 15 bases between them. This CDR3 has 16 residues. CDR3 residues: CASSQDRPGAGETQYF. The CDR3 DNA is TGCGCCAGCAGCCAAGATCGCCCAGGGGCTGGAGAGACCCAGTACTTC.